These T cell receptor beta chains were read from a single sample in a study of cytomegalovirus exposure and HLA in healthy donors. Sequencing was performed with immunoSEQ multiplex PCR; in TCRdb, only in-frame clones are kept and a portion is missing. This repertoire comprises tens of thousands of clones; its ten largest clones make up roughly 2.8%. Sample: PBMCs. All receptors come from a man aged 40-55 years in good health and CMV-seronegative. Each CDR3 is given with its conserved first and last residue. Fields, in order: J gene, V gene, CDR3 length, D gene, CDR3 DNA, CDR3 protein. The D gene is left open where the match is weak.

J gene: TRBJ2-7
V gene: TRBV14
CDR3 length: 15
D gene: TRBD1
CDR3 DNA: TGTGCCAGCAGCCAACAGGACAGGACATCCTACGAGCAGTACTTC
CDR3 protein: CASSQQDRTSYEQYF

J gene: TRBJ2-5
V gene: TRBV7-2
CDR3 length: 16
D gene: TRBD2
CDR3 DNA: TGTGCCAGCAGCCCAACTAGCGGGGGGCTCCATCAGACCCAGTACTTC
CDR3 protein: CASSPTSGGLHQTQYF

J gene: TRBJ2-1
V gene: TRBV18
CDR3 length: 18
D gene: TRBD2
CDR3 DNA: TGTGCCAGCTCACCCGGTTCCCTAGCGGGGCGGGTAAACAATGAGCAGTTCTTC
CDR3 protein: CASSPGSLAGRVNNEQFF

J gene: TRBJ2-3
V gene: TRBV7-3
CDR3 length: 13
D gene: .
CDR3 DNA: TGTGCCAGCAGCTCTCACAGTTGGGATACGCAGTATTTT
CDR3 protein: CASSSHSWDTQYF

J gene: TRBJ2-7
V gene: TRBV5-6
CDR3 length: 15
D gene: TRBD1
CDR3 DNA: TGTGCCAGCCAGGGGGTAGGCGGCCTCTGGTACGAGCAGTACTTC
CDR3 protein: CASQGVGGLWYEQYF

J gene: TRBJ2-3
V gene: TRBV27
CDR3 length: 16
D gene: TRBD1
CDR3 DNA: TGTGCCAGCAGTCCAATAGGGACAGGGGATTCTGATACGCAGTATTTT
CDR3 protein: CASSPIGTGDSDTQYF

J gene: TRBJ1-2
V gene: TRBV11-2
CDR3 length: 14
D gene: .
CDR3 DNA: TGTGCCAGCAGCCAAAACACAGGGCCCTATGGCTACACCTTC
CDR3 protein: CASSQNTGPYGYTF

J gene: TRBJ2-3
V gene: TRBV11-3
CDR3 length: 17
D gene: TRBD1
CDR3 DNA: TGTGCCAGCAGCCCGGGGACAGGGAATATGGGCACAGATACGCAGTATTTT
CDR3 protein: CASSPGTGNMGTDTQYF

J gene: TRBJ1-2
V gene: TRBV9
CDR3 length: 15
D gene: .
CDR3 DNA: TGTGCCAGCAGCCCCAGTGAGGGGGACGACTATGGCTACACCTTC
CDR3 protein: CASSPSEGDDYGYTF

J gene: TRBJ2-7
V gene: TRBV5-1
CDR3 length: 17
D gene: TRBD2
CDR3 DNA: TGCGCCAGCAGCATCGGGACTAGCGGGGGGGCAGGGTACGAGCAGTACTTC
CDR3 protein: CASSIGTSGGAGYEQYF

J gene: TRBJ1-3
V gene: TRBV4-2
CDR3 length: 13
D gene: .
CDR3 DNA: TGTGCCAGCAGCCAAGATGGCGGAAACACCATATATTTT
CDR3 protein: CASSQDGGNTIYF

J gene: TRBJ1-2
V gene: TRBV5-3
CDR3 length: 13
D gene: .
CDR3 DNA: TGTGCCAGAAGCTTAGACATACGCCATGGCTACACCTTC
CDR3 protein: CARSLDIRHGYTF

J gene: TRBJ1-6
V gene: TRBV19
CDR3 length: 15
D gene: .
CDR3 DNA: TGTGCCAGTAGTATAGCCACGACAGGAATCGCGGCCCTCCACTTT
CDR3 protein: CASSIATTGIAALHF

J gene: TRBJ1-1
V gene: TRBV28
CDR3 length: 12
D gene: .
CDR3 DNA: TGTGCCAGCAGTTTACCCAAACTTCAAGCTTTCTTT
CDR3 protein: CASSLPKLQAFF

J gene: TRBJ1-6
V gene: TRBV28
CDR3 length: 14
D gene: .
CDR3 DNA: TGTGCCAGCAGAGGGGATCGGCGTAATTCACCCCTCCACTTT
CDR3 protein: CASRGDRRNSPLHF

J gene: TRBJ1-5
V gene: TRBV19
CDR3 length: 15
D gene: TRBD1
CDR3 DNA: TGTGCCAGTAGTAGGGACAGGGGGGGCAATCAGCCCCAGCATTTT
CDR3 protein: CASSRDRGGNQPQHF

J gene: TRBJ1-4
V gene: TRBV7-8
CDR3 length: 15
D gene: .
CDR3 DNA: TGTGCCAGCAGCTTGGGGAGGTGGGGGAATGAAAAACTGTTTTTT
CDR3 protein: CASSLGRWGNEKLFF

J gene: TRBJ1-2
V gene: TRBV27
CDR3 length: 17
D gene: .
CDR3 DNA: TGTGCCAGCAGCTCCATGCCCCAGGGGCCTGCAGTTGGTGGCTACACCTTC
CDR3 protein: CASSSMPQGPAVGGYTF

J gene: TRBJ2-7
V gene: TRBV7-3
CDR3 length: 15
D gene: TRBD2
CDR3 DNA: TGTGCCAGCAGCGAAAGCGGGGGGGCCACCTACGAGCAGTACTTC
CDR3 protein: CASSESGGATYEQYF

J gene: TRBJ1-2
V gene: TRBV28
CDR3 length: 14
D gene: .
CDR3 DNA: TGTGCCAGCAGTGAGTCAGGACACCTCTATGGCTACACCTTC
CDR3 protein: CASSESGHLYGYTF

J gene: TRBJ1-1
V gene: TRBV6-1
CDR3 length: 14
D gene: .
CDR3 DNA: TGTGCCAGCAGTGAATGGGGGGAGGACACTGAAGCTTTCTTT
CDR3 protein: CASSEWGEDTEAFF

J gene: TRBJ2-7
V gene: TRBV6-1
CDR3 length: 16
D gene: .
CDR3 DNA: TGTGCCAGCAGTGACAGAGCCGGGAGCCTGACCTACGAGCAGTACTTC
CDR3 protein: CASSDRAGSLTYEQYF

J gene: TRBJ2-4
V gene: TRBV6-5
CDR3 length: 14
D gene: .
CDR3 DNA: TGTGCCAGCAGTTACTCGACCGCTAGGGGCATTCAGTACTTC
CDR3 protein: CASSYSTARGIQYF

J gene: TRBJ2-7
V gene: TRBV6-6
CDR3 length: 13
D gene: TRBD2
CDR3 DNA: TGTGCCACCGAGGAGCGGGGGAACTACGAGCAGTACTTC
CDR3 protein: CATEERGNYEQYF

J gene: TRBJ2-3
V gene: TRBV30
CDR3 length: 14
D gene: .
CDR3 DNA: TGTGCCTGGAGTTTGTCGCGGCCACCCCATACGCAGTATTTT
CDR3 protein: CAWSLSRPPHTQYF

J gene: TRBJ2-1
V gene: TRBV7-6
CDR3 length: 15
D gene: TRBD2
CDR3 DNA: TGTGCCAGCAGCTCGAGCGGGGGCTCCTACAATGAGCAGTTCTTC
CDR3 protein: CASSSSGGSYNEQFF

J gene: TRBJ1-2
V gene: TRBV2
CDR3 length: 10
D gene: .
CDR3 DNA: TGTGCCAGCAGTGACGGTGGCTACACCTTC
CDR3 protein: CASSDGGYTF

J gene: TRBJ1-4
V gene: TRBV2
CDR3 length: 14
D gene: .
CDR3 DNA: TGTGCCAGCAGTGAACGACATTCTAATGAAAAACTGTTTTTT
CDR3 protein: CASSERHSNEKLFF

J gene: TRBJ1-4
V gene: TRBV30
CDR3 length: 14
D gene: .
CDR3 DNA: TGTGCCTGGAGTGTTCAAGGGGCGCTGGGAAAACTGTTTTTT
CDR3 protein: CAWSVQGALGKLFF

J gene: TRBJ2-3
V gene: TRBV2
CDR3 length: 13
D gene: .
CDR3 DNA: TGTGCCAGCAGTGAAGGTTTCCAGGGCACGCAGTATTTT
CDR3 protein: CASSEGFQGTQYF

J gene: TRBJ1-1
V gene: TRBV28
CDR3 length: 16
D gene: TRBD1
CDR3 DNA: TGTGCCAGCAGCCAAACCGGGACAGGGAGGGACACTGAAGCTTTCTTT
CDR3 protein: CASSQTGTGRDTEAFF

J gene: TRBJ1-1
V gene: TRBV27
CDR3 length: 14
D gene: TRBD1
CDR3 DNA: TGTGCCAGCAGTCAGTGGGACAGTAACACTGAAGCTTTCTTT
CDR3 protein: CASSQWDSNTEAFF

J gene: TRBJ2-5
V gene: TRBV7-8
CDR3 length: 14
D gene: .
CDR3 DNA: TGTGCCAGCAGCTTAGCGGGGCTCCAAGAGACCCAGTACTTC
CDR3 protein: CASSLAGLQETQYF

J gene: TRBJ2-3
V gene: TRBV7-7
CDR3 length: 14
D gene: .
CDR3 DNA: TGTGCTAGCAGGCACCACAGGTCCACAGATACGCAGTATTTT
CDR3 protein: CASRHHRSTDTQYF

J gene: TRBJ2-7
V gene: TRBV28
CDR3 length: 14
D gene: TRBD2
CDR3 DNA: TGTGCCAGCAGTTCGACTAGCGGGGGATACGAGCAGTACTTC
CDR3 protein: CASSSTSGGYEQYF

J gene: TRBJ1-4
V gene: TRBV18
CDR3 length: 14
D gene: TRBD1
CDR3 DNA: TGTGCCAGCTCACCCGGACAGGGGCCCGAAAAACTGTTTTTT
CDR3 protein: CASSPGQGPEKLFF

J gene: TRBJ1-2
V gene: TRBV28
CDR3 length: 18
D gene: .
CDR3 DNA: TGTGCCAGCAGTTTTCTATCACAACGGGGGGCCTCGCGGTATGGCTACACCTTC
CDR3 protein: CASSFLSQRGASRYGYTF

J gene: TRBJ2-7
V gene: TRBV27
CDR3 length: 11
D gene: .
CDR3 DNA: TGTGCCAGCAGTGCCCGGGGCGAGCAGTACTTC
CDR3 protein: CASSARGEQYF